The rows below give T cell receptor beta chains drawn from one sample of a study of CD8 T cells in ankylosing spondylitis. A single record per CDR3 protein comes from TCRdb applying MiXCR to the 5' RACE reads. Of fewer than 650,000 distinct CDR3 sequences listed, about 13% are singletons. The specimen sequenced was blood, either unsorted or a sorted T cell fraction (not recorded which). The receptors here all came from a male donor with ankylosing spondylitis. CDR3s include the opening cysteine and the closing phenylalanine or tryptophan. A D gene is named only where the DNA matches it firmly. Some rows mark clone size as missing; the rest say once, few, many or name a class of expanded clone.

>-|TRBV12-3/TRBV12-4|-|TRBJ2-1
CASSLDRVPRF
TGTGCCAGCAGTTTAGACAGGGTGCCGCGGTTC
>-|TRBV11-2|TRBD2|TRBJ2-1
CASSLGGLAGKVVNEQFF
TGTGCCAGCAGCTTAGGGGGACTAGCGGGAAAGGTGGTGAATGAGCAGTTCTTC
>few|TRBV3-1|-|TRBJ1-6
CASSQDTAGQPLHF
TGTGCCAGCAGCCAAGATACTGCGGGGCAACCCCTCCACTTT
>-|TRBV5-5|-|TRBJ2-7
CASSRGFEGYEQYF
TGTGCCAGCAGCCGCGGGTTTGAAGGGTACGAGCAGTACTTC
>-|TRBV20-1|-|TRBJ2-2
CSAARLSGAGELFF
TGCAGTGCTGCGCGACTGTCGGGAGCCGGGGAGCTGTTTTTT
>few|TRBV27|-|TRBJ1-5
CASSFLTALGNQPQHF
TGTGCCAGCAGTTTCCTCACGGCCTTGGGCAATCAGCCCCAGCATTTT
>-|TRBV12-3/TRBV12-4|-|TRBJ2-2
CASSSRDTSIPGELFF
TGTGCCAGCAGTTCCCGTGACACTAGTATTCCCGGGGAGCTGTTTTTT
>-|TRBV20-1|-|TRBJ1-2
CSAGTQNPNGYTF
TGCAGTGCAGGGACTCAGAACCCGAATGGCTACACCTTC
>-|TRBV2|TRBD1|TRBJ1-2
CASSDPSVGGGYTF
TGTGCCAGCAGTGACCCCTCGGTAGGGGGCGGCTACACCTTC
>few|TRBV18|TRBD1|TRBJ2-7
CASSPRPGTGGNEQYF
TGTGCCAGCTCACCACGGCCCGGGACAGGGGGGAACGAGCAGTACTTC
>many|TRBV5-1|TRBD2|TRBJ2-3
CASSRAGAGTDTQYF
TGCGCCAGCAGCCGTGCGGGAGCTGGCACAGATACGCAGTATTTT
>-|TRBV7-8|-|TRBJ2-1
CASSLSSVHEQFF
TGTGCCAGCAGCTTATCGAGCGTCCATGAGCAGTTCTTC
>-|TRBV30|-|TRBJ1-1
CAWILLGDGGTEAFF
TGTGCCTGGATTCTCTTGGGGGATGGTGGCACTGAAGCTTTCTTT
>-|TRBV11-2|-|TRBJ1-1
CASSPRASEAFF
TGTGCCAGCAGCCCCCGGGCGTCTGAAGCTTTCTTT
>many|TRBV4-2|-|TRBJ2-1
CASSQDERGFEQFF
TGTGCCAGCAGCCAAGACGAACGGGGGTTTGAGCAGTTCTTC
>-|TRBV5-1|-|TRBJ2-1
CASKYDDTSYNEQFF
TGCGCCAGCAAATACGACGACACCTCCTACAATGAGCAGTTCTTC
>-|TRBV27|-|TRBJ2-1
CASSLAMSSYNEQFF
TGTGCCAGCAGTTTGGCCATGAGCTCCTACAATGAGCAGTTCTTC
>many|TRBV7-9|-|TRBJ1-1
CASSSDRRVGTEAFF
TGTGCCAGCAGTTCAGACAGGCGGGTGGGCACTGAAGCTTTCTTT
>many|TRBV11-2|TRBD2|TRBJ2-3
CASSLIAGGTDTQYF
TGTGCCAGCAGCTTAATTGCGGGAGGCACAGATACGCAGTATTTT
>-|TRBV18|-|TRBJ1-1
CASSPGRGAFF
TGTGCCAGCTCACCCGGGAGGGGAGCTTTCTTT
>few|TRBV20-1|-|TRBJ2-5
CSATGRTQETQYF
TGCAGTGCTACCGGGAGAACCCAAGAGACCCAGTACTTC
>-|TRBV24-1|-|TRBJ1-5
CATSDHNQPKHF
TGTGCCACCAGTGACCATAATCAGCCCAAGCATTTT